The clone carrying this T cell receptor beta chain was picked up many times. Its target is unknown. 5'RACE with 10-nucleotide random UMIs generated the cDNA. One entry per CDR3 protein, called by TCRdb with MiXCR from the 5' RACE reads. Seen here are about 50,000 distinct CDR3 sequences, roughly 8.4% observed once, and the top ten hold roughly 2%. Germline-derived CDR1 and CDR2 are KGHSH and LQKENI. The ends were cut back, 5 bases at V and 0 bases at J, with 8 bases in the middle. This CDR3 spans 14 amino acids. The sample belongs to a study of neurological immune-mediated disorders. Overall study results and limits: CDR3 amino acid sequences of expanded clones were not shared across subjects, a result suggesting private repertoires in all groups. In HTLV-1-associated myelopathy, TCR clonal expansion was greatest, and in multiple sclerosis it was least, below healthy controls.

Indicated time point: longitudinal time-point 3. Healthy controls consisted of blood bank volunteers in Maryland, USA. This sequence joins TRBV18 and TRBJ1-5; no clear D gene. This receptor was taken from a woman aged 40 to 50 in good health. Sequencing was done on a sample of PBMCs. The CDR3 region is CASSTGYSNQPQHF. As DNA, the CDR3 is TGTGCCAGCTCAACGGGTTATAGCAATCAGCCCCAGCATTTT.